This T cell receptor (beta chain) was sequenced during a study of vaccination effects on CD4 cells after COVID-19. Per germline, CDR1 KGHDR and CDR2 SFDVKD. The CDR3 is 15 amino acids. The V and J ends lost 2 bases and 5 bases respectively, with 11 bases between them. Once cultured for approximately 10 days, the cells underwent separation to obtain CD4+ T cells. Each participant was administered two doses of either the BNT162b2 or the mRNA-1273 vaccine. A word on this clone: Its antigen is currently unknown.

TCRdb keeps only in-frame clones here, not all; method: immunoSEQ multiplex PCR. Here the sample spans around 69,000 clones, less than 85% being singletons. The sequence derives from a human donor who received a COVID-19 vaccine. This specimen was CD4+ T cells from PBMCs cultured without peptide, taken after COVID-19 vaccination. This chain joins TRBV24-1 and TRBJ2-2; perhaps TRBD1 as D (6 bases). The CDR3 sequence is CATSDYIRGTGELFF. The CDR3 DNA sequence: TGTGCCACCAGTGATTACATCAGGGGAACCGGGGAGCTGTTTTTT.